This TCR beta chain was sequenced for a study of blood T cell repertoires in COVID-19. Study information: The cDNA or gDNA used as material had been derived from T cells, B-cell-depleted T cells, or PBMCs.

The table came from immunoSEQ multiplex PCR; TCRdb's copy has only in-frame clones and leaves some out. Of approximately 150,000 clones listed, around 86% are singletons. With V trimmed by 5 bases and J by 2 bases, 10 bases remained unmatched. The CDR3 has 16 amino acids. From germline, CDR1 is KGHSH and CDR2 LQKENI. The J gene is TRBJ2-3, the V gene TRBV18, with 7 bases matching TRBD1. The receptor's source is a man in his forties or fifties who had recovered from COVID-19. Source material: peripheral blood. The CDR3 DNA reads TGTGCCAGCTCATCGCTCTTGACAGGGCCCACAGATACGCAGTATTTT. It is translated as CASSSLLTGPTDTQYF.